This entry features one T cell receptor (beta chain) sequence. The sample is drawn from a study of blood T cell repertoires in COVID-19. Original handling: Counts of nucleated cells, estimated from reference gene primer amplification, were obtained. Produced via immunoSEQ multiplex PCR; TCRdb's table is partial and in-frame only. The V and J calls and clone size come from that table; D and trimming were worked out from the DNA. This table has about 49,000 clones, about 83% appearing once. J was trimmed by 3 bases and V by 4 bases; bases with no gene match: 15. The V gene's germline CDR1 is SGHAT and CDR2 FQNNGV. This CDR3 comprises 18 residues.

The sequencing sample was made of peripheral blood. This chain joins TRBV11-2 and TRBJ2-5, with TRBD2 identical over 9 bases. The clonotype was recovered from a man aged 50 to 60 with acute or convalescent COVID-19. CDR3 bases: TGTGCCAGCAGCTCCGCTAGCGGGAAACGCCGGGGGGAAGAGACCCAGTACTTC. This sequence encodes CASSSASGKRRGEETQYF. Complete variable domain (other parts from reference TRBV11-2 and TRBJ2-5): EAGVAQSPRYKIIEKRQSVAFWCNPISGHATLYWYQQILGQGPKLLIQFQNNGVVDDSQLPKDRFSAERLKGVDSTLKIQPAKLEDSAVYLCASSSASGKRRGEETQYFGPGTRLLVL.